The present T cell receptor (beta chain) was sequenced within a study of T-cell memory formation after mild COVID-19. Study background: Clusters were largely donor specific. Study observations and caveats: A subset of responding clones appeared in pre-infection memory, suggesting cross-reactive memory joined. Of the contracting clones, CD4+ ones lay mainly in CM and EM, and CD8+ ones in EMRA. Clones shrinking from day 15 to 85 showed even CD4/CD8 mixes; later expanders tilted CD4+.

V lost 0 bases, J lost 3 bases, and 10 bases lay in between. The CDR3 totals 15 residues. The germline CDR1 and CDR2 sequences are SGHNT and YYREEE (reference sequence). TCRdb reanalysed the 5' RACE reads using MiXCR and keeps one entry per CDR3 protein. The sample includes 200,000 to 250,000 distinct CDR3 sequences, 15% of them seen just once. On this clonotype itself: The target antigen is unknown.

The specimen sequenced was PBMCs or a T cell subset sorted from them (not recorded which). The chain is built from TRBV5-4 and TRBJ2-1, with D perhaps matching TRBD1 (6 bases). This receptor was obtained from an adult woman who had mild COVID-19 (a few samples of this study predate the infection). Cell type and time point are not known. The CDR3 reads CASSLGGGVYNEQFF. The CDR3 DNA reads TGTGCCAGCAGCTTGGGTGGGGGCGTCTACAATGAGCAGTTCTTC.